What follows is one TCR beta chain and its context. Its antigen is currently unknown. This CDR3 has 14 residues. Germline CDR1 and CDR2: DFQATT and SNEGSKA (reference sequence). V lost 0 bases and J lost 3; bases outside the gene matches: 3. TCRdb used MiXCR to reprocess the RT-PCR reads, holding one entry per CDR3 protein. The sample yields hundreds of thousands of distinct CDR3 sequences, roughly 14% seen once. The data derive from a study of response to subunit inactivated influenza vaccine. General observations from the study: The authors put forward the suggestion that each seasonal influenza vaccination may bring in only a limited number of new T cells.

The V gene is TRBV20-1, the J gene TRBJ2-3; 7 nucleotides agree with TRBD1. Sequences were derived from PBMCs from blood, sampled about 13 days after vaccination. The clonotype comes from a man in his fifties or sixties who received an inactivated influenza vaccine. CDR3 protein: CSAREQGWTDTQYF. Here the CDR3 DNA reads TGCAGTGCTAGAGAACAGGGGTGGACAGATACGCAGTATTTT.